This T cell receptor (beta chain) was obtained from a study of cytomegalovirus exposure and HLA in healthy donors. Comments on this clone: Its matching antigen is unknown.

Germline CDR1 is MNHEY and CDR2 is SMNVEV (reference sequence). CDR3 length: 14 residues. Trimming shortened V by 1 base and J by 5 bases, and 8 bases separated the two germline ends. Sequenced by immunoSEQ multiplex PCR; TCRdb stores in-frame clones only, minus some. The sample includes 110,000 or so clones, 86% seen only once; the top ten take around 5%. Whole-study findings and limits: It was reported that the classifier diagnosed cytomegalovirus status with high specificity and sensitivity in both the original and validation cohorts. Associated with cytomegalovirus, according to the listing, were approximately 160 TCR beta chains.

The receptor's source is a man younger than 35 in good health and CMV-seronegative. The chain combines TRBV27 with TRBJ2-2, with a possible D match to TRBD1 (5 bases). Specimen: PBMCs. DNA for the CDR3: TGTGCCAGCAGTTTATTCAGGGCAACCGGGGAGCTGTTTTTT. As protein: CASSLFRATGELFF.